One T cell receptor (beta chain) is described in this entry. This record belongs to a study of blood T cell repertoires in COVID-19. Study summary: Samples came from the United States, Italy and Spain, spanning acute and convalescent COVID-19.

Study processing details: Reference gene primer amplification yielded estimated nucleated cell counts. TCRdb keeps only in-frame clones here, not all; method: immunoSEQ multiplex PCR. V and J calls and clone size are given by that table; D and trimming were obtained from the DNA. The sample carries about 81,000 clones, about 84% recorded once. Looked up from germline, CDR1 is MGHDK and CDR2 is SYGVNS. V shed 6 bases and J shed 4 bases, with 10 bases lying between them. The length of the CDR3 is 12 residues. The V call is TRBV25-1, the J call TRBJ2-7, with a possible D match to TRBD2 (5 bases). The source of this sequence is a human donor in a cohort sampled during active COVID-19. The sequencing sample was made of peripheral blood. Here the CDR3 DNA reads TGTGCCAGCAGAGGACTTTCTTACGAGCAGTACTTC. Protein: CASRGLSYEQYF.